These T cell receptor beta chains were read from a single sample in a study of T cell responses to AZD1222 COVID-19 vaccine. Assay used: immunoSEQ multiplex PCR; TCRdb lists only in-frame clones, some missing. The sample has about 100,000 clones; around 87% are singletons. Sequenced here: peripheral blood, sampled on day 0 of MenACWY control vaccination. Receptor source: an adult in good health. Each CDR3 is given with its conserved first and last residue. A D gene is named only where the DNA matches it firmly. The listing skips clone size in some rows; elsewhere it reads once, few, many or a size class.

cdr3_length	v_call	j_call	d_call	clone_size	cdr3_aa	cdr3_nt
18	TRBV12-5	TRBJ1-2	NA	NA	CASGPIPGEGWGDYGYTF	TGTGCTAGTGGACCCATACCGGGGGAGGGATGGGGGGACTATGGCTACACCTTC
13	TRBV7-6	TRBJ1-1	NA	NA	CASSFGDRTEAFF	TGTGCCAGCAGCTTTGGTGATAGGACTGAAGCTTTCTTT
17	TRBV28	TRBJ2-1	TRBD2	NA	CASGGTVKRELVNEQFF	TGTGCCAGCGGTGGGACGGTAAAGCGGGAGTTGGTCAATGAGCAGTTCTTC
16	TRBV10-3	TRBJ1-5	TRBD1	NA	CAISRTGDYSNQPQHF	TGTGCCATCAGTCGGACAGGGGATTATAGCAATCAGCCCCAGCATTTT
17	TRBV7-6	TRBJ2-2	NA	once	CASSLGSGSQGTGELFF	TGTGCCAGCAGCTTAGGGTCGGGCAGCCAAGGGACCGGGGAGCTGTTTTTT
16	TRBV7-8	TRBJ2-2	NA	NA	CASSLTAGAPTGELFF	TGTGCCAGCAGCTTAACGGCAGGGGCGCCAACCGGGGAGCTGTTTTTT
13	TRBV12-3/TRBV12-4	TRBJ2-5	NA	NA	CASRVEGVETQYF	TGTGCCAGCAGGGTCGAAGGGGTAGAGACCCAGTACTTC
16	TRBV28	TRBJ1-3	NA	NA	CASRGAIGNSGNTIYF	TGTGCCAGCAGAGGGGCCATAGGGAACTCTGGAAACACCATATATTTT
14	TRBV27	TRBJ1-1	NA	NA	CASSPVRENTEAFF	TGTGCCAGCAGTCCAGTAAGGGAGAACACTGAAGCTTTCTTT
13	TRBV30	TRBJ1-2	NA	NA	CAWSCGRFYGYTF	TGTGCCTGGAGTTGTGGCAGATTCTATGGCTACACCTTC
13	TRBV28	TRBJ1-1	NA	NA	CASRTVLNTEAFF	TGTGCCAGCAGGACCGTCCTGAACACTGAAGCTTTCTTT
16	TRBV15	TRBJ2-3	TRBD2	few	CATSLLASGSTDTQYF	TGTGCCACCAGCTTGCTGGCTAGCGGGAGCACAGATACGCAGTATTTT
13	TRBV11-2	TRBJ1-5	NA	NA	CASSPGRDQPQHF	TGTGCCAGCAGCCCGGGACGGGATCAGCCCCAGCATTTT
16	TRBV7-6	TRBJ2-3	TRBD2	NA	CASSLSAGGIADTQYF	TGTGCCAGCAGCTTAAGTGCGGGAGGGATTGCAGATACGCAGTATTTT
16	TRBV28	TRBJ1-5	TRBD1	NA	CASSSWTGGAGQPQHF	TGTGCCAGCAGTTCGTGGACAGGGGGCGCGGGTCAGCCCCAGCATTTT
16	TRBV7-2	TRBJ2-1	TRBD2	NA	CASSGPAGGPYNEQFF	TGTGCCAGCAGCGGGCCAGCGGGGGGTCCCTACAATGAGCAGTTCTTC
18	TRBV4-3	TRBJ2-4	NA	NA	CASSHLEGGGQAKNIQYF	TGCGCCAGCAGCCATCTGGAGGGGGGGGGCCAAGCCAAAAACATTCAGTACTTC
16	TRBV7-2	TRBJ2-7	TRBD2	NA	CASSPLRTSGTYEQYF	TGTGCCAGCAGCCCGCTAAGGACTAGCGGAACCTACGAGCAGTACTTC
17	TRBV3-1/TRBV3-2	TRBJ1-5	NA	NA	CASSRYPRTDSNQPQHF	TGTGCCAGCAGCCGGTACCCGCGGACAGATAGCAATCAGCCCCAGCATTTT
16	TRBV5-4	TRBJ2-3	NA	once	CASRGGGLPSTDTQYF	TGTGCCAGCAGAGGAGGGGGGCTACCTAGCACAGATACGCAGTATTTT
14	TRBV30	TRBJ1-3	NA	NA	CAWSKGGAGNTIYF	TGTGCCTGGAGTAAAGGGGGAGCTGGAAACACCATATATTTT
13	TRBV5-8	TRBJ1-1	NA	few	CASSLWDNTEAFF	TGTGCCAGCAGCTTGTGGGATAACACTGAAGCTTTCTTT
14	TRBV5-1	TRBJ2-7	TRBD2	NA	CASSLVASGDEQYF	TGCGCCAGCAGCTTGGTGGCTAGCGGGGACGAGCAGTACTTC
13	TRBV12-3/TRBV12-4	TRBJ2-7	NA	NA	CASSFAHYYEQYF	TGTGCCAGCAGTTTCGCTCATTACTACGAGCAGTACTTC